This T cell receptor beta chain was identified during a study of cytomegalovirus exposure and HLA in healthy donors. The CDR3 consists of 14 residues. Germline V gives CDR1 MNHEY, CDR2 SMNVEV (reference sequence). V was clipped by 7 bases and J by 10 bases, with 17 bases between them. Profiled with immunoSEQ multiplex PCR; TCRdb holds only in-frame clones, not every one. The table includes about 240,000 clones, about 83% detected once. This clonotype was obtained from a young man in good health and CMV-seronegative. Source material: PBMCs. The V call is TRBV27, the J call TRBJ1-6, with TRBD1 as a possible D gene (5 bases). This CDR3 is CASKLGTDRSPLHF. The CDR3 DNA reads as TGTGCCAGCAAACTAGGGACTGACCGCTCACCCCTCCACTTT.